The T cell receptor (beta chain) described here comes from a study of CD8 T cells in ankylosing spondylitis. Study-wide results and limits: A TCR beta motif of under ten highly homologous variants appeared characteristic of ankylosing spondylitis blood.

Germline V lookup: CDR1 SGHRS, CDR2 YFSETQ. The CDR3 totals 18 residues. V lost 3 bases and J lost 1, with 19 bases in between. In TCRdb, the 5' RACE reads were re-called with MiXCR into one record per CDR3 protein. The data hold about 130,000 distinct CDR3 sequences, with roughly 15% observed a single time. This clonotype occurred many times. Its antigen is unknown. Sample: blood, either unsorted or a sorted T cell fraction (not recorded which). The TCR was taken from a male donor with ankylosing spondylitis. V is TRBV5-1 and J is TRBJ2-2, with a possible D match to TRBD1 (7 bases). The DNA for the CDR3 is TGCGCCAGCAGCTGGAGGGCCGGGACAGCATTGAACACCGGGGAGCTGTTTTTT. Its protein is CASSWRAGTALNTGELFF.